These T cell receptor beta chains were read from a single sample in a study of CD8 T cells in Susac syndrome. Each CDR3 protein is one row after TCRdb ran MiXCR on the immunoSEQ multiplex PCR reads. This table has about 120,000 distinct CDR3 sequences, around 92% appearing once. Sequencing was carried out using CD8+ T cells from PBMCs. Every receptor here comes from a human donor in good health. Both conserved end residues are part of each CDR3. A D gene is named only where the DNA matches it firmly. Clone size is not always given. Where it is, it says once, few, many or a class for expanded clones.

clone_size	j_call	v_call	d_call	cdr3_aa	cdr3_nt
NA	TRBJ1-2	TRBV30	NA	CAWPLQARYGYTF	TGTGCCTGGCCCCTCCAGGCACGCTATGGCTACACCTTC
NA	TRBJ2-5	TRBV13	NA	CASSRVAVQETQYF	TGTGCCAGCAGCCGGGTGGCAGTACAAGAGACCCAGTACTTC
once	TRBJ1-2	TRBV6-5	TRBD1	CASSYLGTGDGYTF	TGTGCCAGCAGTTACCTCGGGACAGGGGATGGCTACACCTTC
NA	TRBJ2-1	TRBV11-1	NA	CASSQMAGHEQFF	TGTGCCAGCAGCCAGATGGCAGGACATGAGCAGTTCTTC
NA	TRBJ2-3	TRBV19	TRBD2	CASSISSGRSSTDTQYF	TGTGCCAGTAGTATTTCTAGCGGGAGGTCCAGCACAGATACGCAGTATTTT
NA	TRBJ2-1	TRBV7-8	NA	CASSTPPRGGRSYNEQFF	TGTGCCAGCAGCACTCCCCCCAGGGGCGGGAGATCCTACAATGAGCAGTTCTTC
few	TRBJ1-1	TRBV14	NA	CASSQNTEAFF	TGTGCCAGCAGCCAAAACACTGAAGCTTTCTTT
NA	TRBJ1-2	TRBV5-1	NA	CASSFSDGSYGYTF	TGCGCCAGCAGTTTTTCCGACGGCAGCTATGGCTACACCTTC
once	TRBJ2-3	TRBV4-1	NA	CASSPGGQNTQYF	TGCGCCAGCAGCCCGGGGGGACAAAATACGCAGTATTTT
NA	TRBJ1-1	TRBV20-1	NA	CSARGSGKQGGMNTEAFF	TGCAGTGCTAGAGGATCGGGAAAACAGGGAGGCATGAACACTGAAGCTTTCTTT
NA	TRBJ1-1	TRBV29-1	NA	CSAGGAANTEAFF	TGCAGCGCGGGCGGGGCGGCGAACACTGAAGCTTTCTTT
once	TRBJ1-1	TRBV6-5	NA	CASSYSFGNEAFF	TGTGCCAGCAGTTACTCGTTTGGAAATGAAGCTTTCTTT
NA	TRBJ1-2	TRBV5-1	TRBD1	CASSSGTGGRFYTF	TGCGCCAGCAGCTCCGGGACAGGGGGAAGATTCTACACCTTC
NA	TRBJ2-5	TRBV6-2/TRBV6-3	TRBD2	CASSPGTRVQETQYF	TGTGCCAGCAGCCCCGGGACTAGGGTTCAAGAGACCCAGTACTTC
NA	TRBJ2-1	TRBV10-3	TRBD2	CAINPDGRSSYNEQFF	TGTGCCATCAATCCGGACGGGAGGAGCTCCTACAATGAGCAGTTCTTC
NA	TRBJ2-7	TRBV20-1	TRBD2	CSASLAGGWGEQYF	TGCAGTGCTAGTCTAGCGGGAGGGTGGGGCGAGCAGTACTTC
NA	TRBJ1-1	TRBV19	NA	CASWRTGFNTEAFF	TGTGCCAGTTGGAGGACGGGTTTTAACACTGAAGCTTTCTTT
NA	TRBJ1-5	TRBV5-1	TRBD1	CASSLDAGGSNQPQHF	TGCGCCAGCAGCTTGGACGCAGGGGGGAGCAATCAGCCCCAGCATTTT
NA	TRBJ1-2	TRBV6-2/TRBV6-3	NA	CASSYSGRESYGYTF	TGTGCCAGCAGTTACTCCGGCAGGGAGTCGTATGGCTACACCTTC
NA	TRBJ2-7	TRBV20-1	NA	CSASSRRDGTYEQYF	TGCAGTGCTTCTTCCCGGAGGGACGGAACCTACGAGCAGTACTTC
NA	TRBJ2-3	TRBV24-1	NA	CATSDPPGHGKTDTQYF	TGTGCCACCAGTGATCCACCGGGACACGGGAAGACAGATACGCAGTATTTT
NA	TRBJ1-1	TRBV7-8	NA	CASSLVTGKNTEAFF	TGTGCCAGCAGCTTAGTAACGGGTAAGAACACTGAAGCTTTCTTT
NA	TRBJ2-5	TRBV29-1	TRBD2	CSVGLARETQYF	TGCAGCGTAGGACTAGCGAGGGAGACCCAGTACTTC
NA	TRBJ1-4	TRBV4-2	NA	CASSQDRRGTTNEKLFF	TGTGCCAGCAGCCAAGATAGGCGGGGGACAACTAATGAAAAACTGTTTTTT
NA	TRBJ2-7	TRBV19	TRBD2	CASSIGTNGEQYF	TGTGCCAGTAGTATTGGGACTAACGGCGAGCAGTACTTC
once	TRBJ1-2	TRBV7-9	NA	CASSPLSGDGYTF	TGTGCCAGCAGCCCCCTCTCGGGGGATGGCTACACCTTC
NA	TRBJ1-3	TRBV6-1	NA	CASRSTLSAAGNTIYF	TGTGCCAGCAGGTCTACCCTGAGCGCAGCTGGAAACACCATATATTTT
NA	TRBJ2-7	TRBV20-1	TRBD2	CSANLAGAYEQYF	TGCAGTGCCAACCTAGCGGGGGCCTACGAGCAGTACTTC
once	TRBJ2-4	TRBV7-2	NA	CASSLGLSANIQYF	TGTGCCAGCAGCTTAGGGTTGTCCGCAAACATTCAGTACTTC
NA	TRBJ1-2	TRBV7-2	NA	CASNDGEQGYTF	TGTGCCAGCAACGACGGTGAACAGGGCTACACCTTC
NA	TRBJ2-4	TRBV2	NA	CASREDGNIQYF	TGTGCCAGCAGGGAGGACGGAAACATTCAGTACTTC
NA	TRBJ2-1	TRBV30	TRBD2	CAWSVSGGRGNEQFF	TGTGCCTGGAGTGTAAGCGGCGGGAGAGGCAATGAGCAGTTCTTC
NA	TRBJ2-7	TRBV7-9	NA	CASSPKGEQYF	TGTGCCAGCAGCCCCAAAGGAGAGCAGTACTTC
NA	TRBJ2-2	TRBV7-2	NA	CASRPLTAGELFF	TGTGCCAGCAGACCTTTGACAGCCGGGGAGCTGTTTTTT
NA	TRBJ2-7	TRBV9	NA	CASSVLNGVGEQYF	TGTGCCAGCAGCGTACTGAATGGGGTGGGCGAGCAGTACTTC
NA	TRBJ1-1	TRBV6-2/TRBV6-3	NA	CASSYRTVNTEAFF	TGTGCCAGCAGTTACAGGACAGTTAACACTGAAGCTTTCTTT
NA	TRBJ1-2	TRBV5-1	TRBD1	CASKEGQGPYGYTF	TGCGCCAGCAAGGAGGGACAGGGCCCCTATGGCTACACCTTC
NA	TRBJ2-3	TRBV6-2/TRBV6-3	TRBD2	CASSYPLAGLQYF	TGTGCCAGCAGTTACCCCCTAGCGGGTCTGCAGTATTTT
NA	TRBJ2-3	TRBV6-4	TRBD2	CASSEERGPPDTQYF	TGTGCCAGCAGTGAGGAGCGGGGCCCTCCCGATACGCAGTATTTT
once	TRBJ1-2	TRBV6-6	NA	CASRDGTQSNYGYTF	TGTGCCAGCAGGGACGGGACACAATCTAACTATGGCTACACCTTC
NA	TRBJ2-7	TRBV4-1	NA	CASSQVEGATYEQYF	TGCGCCAGCAGCCAAGTTGAAGGGGCGACATATGAGCAGTACTTC
NA	TRBJ1-5	TRBV20-1	NA	CSARELGNQPQHF	TGCAGTGCTAGAGAACTGGGCAATCAGCCCCAGCATTTT
NA	TRBJ2-7	TRBV20-1	NA	CSARRTSFYEQYF	TGCAGTGCTAGAAGAACTTCTTTCTACGAGCAGTACTTC
NA	TRBJ1-1	TRBV12-5	NA	CASGSGAGEAFF	TGTGCTAGTGGTTCCGGGGCAGGTGAAGCTTTCTTT
few	TRBJ2-7	TRBV5-1	NA	CASSIRNEQYF	TGCGCCAGTAGTATTAGGAACGAGCAGTACTTC
NA	TRBJ2-3	TRBV9	TRBD1	CASSVNRLDRGTDTQYF	TGTGCCAGCAGCGTAAACCGGTTGGACAGGGGGACAGATACGCAGTATTTT
NA	TRBJ1-5	TRBV12-3/TRBV12-4	NA	CASSFSGGSQPQHF	TGTGCCAGCAGTTTTAGCGGGGGGAGTCAGCCCCAGCATTTT
NA	TRBJ2-5	TRBV29-1	TRBD2	CSVEDRRLAGGPRSETQYF	TGCAGCGTTGAAGATCGGCGTCTAGCGGGAGGGCCGCGTTCAGAGACCCAGTACTTC
NA	TRBJ2-2	TRBV2	NA	CASSEVHLGTGELFF	TGTGCCAGCAGTGAGGTCCACCTGGGGACCGGGGAGCTGTTTTTT
NA	TRBJ1-3	TRBV13	TRBD1	CASSPRGTGSENTIYF	TGTGCCAGCAGCCCTAGGGGGACAGGCTCTGAAAACACCATATATTTT
NA	TRBJ2-7	TRBV5-1	NA	CASSGRDNEQYF	TGCGCCAGCAGCGGCCGGGACAACGAGCAGTACTTC
NA	TRBJ2-7	TRBV5-4	TRBD1	CASSSSSTGSSYEQYF	TGTGCCAGCAGCTCTTCCTCGACAGGGAGCTCCTACGAGCAGTACTTC